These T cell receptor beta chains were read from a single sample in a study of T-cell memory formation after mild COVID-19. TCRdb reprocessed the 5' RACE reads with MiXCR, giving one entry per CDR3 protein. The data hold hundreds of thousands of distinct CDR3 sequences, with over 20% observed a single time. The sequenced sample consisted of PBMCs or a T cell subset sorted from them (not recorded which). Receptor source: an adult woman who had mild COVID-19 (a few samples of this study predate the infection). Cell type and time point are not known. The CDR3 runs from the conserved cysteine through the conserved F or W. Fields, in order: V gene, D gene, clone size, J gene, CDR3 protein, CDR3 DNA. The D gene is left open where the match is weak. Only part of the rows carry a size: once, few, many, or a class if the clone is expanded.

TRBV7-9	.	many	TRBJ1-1	CASSPDRGNTEAFF	TGTGCCAGCAGCCCTGACCGGGGGAACACTGAAGCTTTCTTT
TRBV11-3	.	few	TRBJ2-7	CASCYRSSYEQYF	TGTGCCAGCTGCTACAGGAGCTCCTACGAGCAGTACTTC
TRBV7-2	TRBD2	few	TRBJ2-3	CASGRTRDYTDTQYF	TGTGCCAGCGGCCGGACTAGGGATTACACAGATACGCAGTATTTT
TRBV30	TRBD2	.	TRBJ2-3	CAWRIGYGRSDTQYF	TGTGCCTGGAGAATCGGCTACGGGAGGAGTGATACGCAGTATTTT
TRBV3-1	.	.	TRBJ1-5	CASSYGQHSNQPQHF	TGTGCCAGCAGCTACGGACAGCATAGCAATCAGCCCCAGCATTTT
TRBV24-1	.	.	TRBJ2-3	CATSDSRGRTDTQYF	TGTGCCACCAGTGATTCCAGGGGACGCACAGATACGCAGTATTTT
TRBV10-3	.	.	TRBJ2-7	CASRFGPEAYEQYF	TGTGCCAGTCGGTTTGGTCCGGAGGCCTACGAGCAGTACTTC
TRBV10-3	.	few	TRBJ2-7	CAISDGNEQYF	TGTGCCATCAGTGATGGGAACGAGCAGTACTTC
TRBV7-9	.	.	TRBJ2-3	CASSQFDTDGTDTQYF	TGTGCCAGCAGCCAATTTGACACGGATGGAACAGATACGCAGTATTTT
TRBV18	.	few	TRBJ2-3	CASSPRSGFPDTQYF	TGTGCCAGCTCACCAAGGTCAGGGTTCCCAGATACGCAGTATTTT
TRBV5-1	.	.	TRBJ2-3	CASSPLAGGEGGDTQYF	TGCGCCAGCAGCCCGCTGGCCGGAGGAGAGGGGGGTGATACGCAGTATTTT
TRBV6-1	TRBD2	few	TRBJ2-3	CASRGAGERQYF	TGTGCCAGCAGGGGAGCGGGGGAGAGGCAGTATTTT
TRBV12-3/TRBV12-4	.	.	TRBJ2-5	CASSFGSGERETQYF	TGTGCCAGCAGTTTTGGGTCGGGGGAACGAGAGACCCAGTACTTC
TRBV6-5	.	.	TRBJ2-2	CASSYERVRTGELFF	TGTGCCAGCAGTTATGAGAGGGTGCGGACCGGGGAGCTGTTTTTT
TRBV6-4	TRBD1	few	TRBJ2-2	CASSRTGDTGELFF	TGTGCCAGCAGTCGGACAGGCGACACCGGGGAGCTGTTTTTT
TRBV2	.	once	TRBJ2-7	CASSEAAGNYEQYF	TGTGCCAGCAGTGAAGCAGCCGGGAACTACGAGCAGTACTTC
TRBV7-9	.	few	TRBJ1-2	CASSLGSYADNYGYTF	TGTGCCAGCAGCTTAGGGTCCTACGCTGACAACTATGGCTACACCTTC
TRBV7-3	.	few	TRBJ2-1	CASSHSGGLRSEQFF	TGTGCCAGCAGCCATAGTGGGGGTCTTCGGAGTGAGCAGTTCTTC
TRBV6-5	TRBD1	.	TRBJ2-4	CASSIGGDRGFNIQYF	TGTGCCAGCAGTATTGGAGGGGACAGGGGTTTTAACATTCAGTACTTC
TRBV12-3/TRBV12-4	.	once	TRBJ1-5	CASSRTGQPQHF	TGTGCCAGCAGCCGGACTGGACAGCCCCAGCATTTT
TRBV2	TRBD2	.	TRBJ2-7	CASKILAGVDEQYF	TGTGCCAGCAAAATACTAGCGGGAGTGGACGAGCAGTACTTC
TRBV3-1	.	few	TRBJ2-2	CASSQDVGFTGELFF	TGTGCCAGCAGCCAAGACGTGGGGTTCACCGGGGAGCTGTTTTTT
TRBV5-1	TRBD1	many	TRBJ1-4	CASSFRGGGGGEKLFF	TGCGCCAGCAGCTTCCGAGGAGGGGGCGGGGGTGAAAAACTGTTTTTT
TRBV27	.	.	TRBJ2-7	CASSLGGTAYEQYF	TGTGCCAGCAGTTTGGGCGGGACGGCCTACGAGCAGTACTTC
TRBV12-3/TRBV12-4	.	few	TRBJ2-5	CASSYTGSETQYF	TGTGCCAGCAGCTATACAGGGAGCGAGACCCAGTACTTC
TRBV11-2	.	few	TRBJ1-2	CASSLARGPYGYTF	TGTGCCAGCAGCTTAGCCAGGGGCCCCTATGGCTACACCTTC
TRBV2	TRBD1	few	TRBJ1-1	CASEETGGTEAFF	TGTGCCAGCGAAGAGACAGGGGGCACTGAAGCTTTCTTT
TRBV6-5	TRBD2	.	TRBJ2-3	CASSRRLAGRTDTQYF	TGTGCCAGCAGTCGACGACTAGCGGGACGTACAGATACGCAGTATTTT
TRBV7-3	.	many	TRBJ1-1	CASSSLGGGTEAFF	TGTGCCAGCAGCTCCCTGGGCGGGGGGACTGAAGCTTTCTTT
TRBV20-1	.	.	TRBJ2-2	CSARAGQGGAGELFF	TGCAGTGCTAGAGCTGGACAGGGAGGGGCCGGGGAGCTGTTTTTT
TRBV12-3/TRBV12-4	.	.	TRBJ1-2	CASSDPSRGSYGYTF	TGTGCCAGCAGTGACCCCTCCCGGGGTAGCTATGGCTACACCTTC
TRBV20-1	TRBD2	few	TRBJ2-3	CSARDWGTSGREGTDTQYF	TGCAGTGCTAGAGATTGGGGGACTAGCGGGAGGGAGGGCACAGATACGCAGTATTTT
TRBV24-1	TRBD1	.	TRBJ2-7	CATSLTGDSSVEQYF	TGTGCCACCAGCCTGACAGGGGATTCTAGTGTCGAGCAGTACTTC